Each of the 23 T cell receptor beta chains below was sequenced from the same sample in a study of cytomegalovirus exposure and HLA in healthy donors. The PCR contained 60 Vbeta and 13 Jbeta primers. Profiling relied on immunoSEQ multiplex PCR, and the TCRdb table lists in-frame clones only, not all of them. The repertoire holds over 120,000 clones, with roughly 80% as singletons. The sequencing input was PBMCs. The receptors stem from a woman in her 30s in good health and CMV-seronegative.

The V gene is TRBV7-9, the J gene TRBJ2-7, with unresolved D. The CDR3 length is 12 residues. Germline V gene data show CDR1 as SEHNR and CDR2 as FQNEAQ (reference sequence). Trimming left V 1 base short and J 6 bases short, with 7 bases between. The CDR3 spells CASSLDVAEQYF. CDR3 DNA sequence: TGTGCCAGCAGCTTAGATGTAGCCGAGCAGTACTTC.

The rearrangement uses TRBV27 and TRBJ1-5; 7 bases are shared with TRBD1. This CDR3 is built from 16 residues. V lost 3 bases, J lost 2 bases, and 7 bases stayed unmatched. In germline, CDR1 is MNHEY, CDR2 SMNVEV (reference sequence). CDR3 protein: CASSFSGGYGNQPQHF. The DNA for the CDR3 is TGTGCCAGCAGTTTCTCAGGGGGATATGGCAATCAGCCCCAGCATTTT.

The CDR3 loop reads CASSLFSGQGKKTYEQYF. CDR3 DNA sequence: TGTGCCAGCAGTTTATTTTCGGGACAGGGCAAGAAAACCTACGAGCAGTACTTC. The rearrangement uses TRBV27 and TRBJ2-7; 9 positions agree with TRBD1. J lost 2 bases, V lost 1 base, and 12 bases had no gene match. Germline V gives CDR1 MNHEY, CDR2 SMNVEV (reference sequence). This CDR3 region has 18 residues.

The gene calls are TRBV5-4 and TRBJ1-2; TRBD1 matches at 10 bases. This CDR3 has 14 amino acids. V lost 9 bases and J lost 2; bases outside the gene matches: 7. Germline-derived CDR1 and CDR2 are SGHNT and YYREEE (reference sequence). In nucleotides, the CDR3 is TGTGCCACCTACAAGGGACAGGGGAACTATGGCTACACCTTC. Its translation is CATYKGQGNYGYTF.

The gene calls are TRBV5-1 and TRBJ2-7; 13 nucleotides match TRBD2. V was clipped by 2 bases and J by 0 bases; unmatched bases: 11. The CDR3 has 19 amino acids. The germline CDR1 and CDR2 sequences are SGHRS and YFSETQ. The DNA for the CDR3 is TGCGCCAGCAGCTTTCGGACTAGCGGGAGTTACCAGAGCTCCTACGAGCAGTACTTC. The encoded protein is CASSFRTSGSYQSSYEQYF.

The CDR3 loop is CASSQASGGADTQYF. As DNA, the CDR3 is TGCGCCAGCAGCCAAGCTAGCGGGGGGGCGGATACGCAGTATTTT. The rearrangement uses TRBV4-3 and TRBJ2-3, with TRBD2 identical over 12 bases. Germline V CDR1 and CDR2: LGHNA, YSLEER. The CDR3 consists of 15 residues. The V segment lost 1 base and the J segment 6 bases; nucleotides outside the gene matches: 2.

This chain uses TRBV7-8 with TRBJ2-3; D possibly corresponds to TRBD2 (5 bases). CDR3 length: 15 amino acids. Germline lookup yields CDR1 SGHVS and CDR2 FQNEAQ. The V end was cut by 1 base, the J end by 2 bases, with 10 bases between. DNA for the CDR3: TGTGCCAGCAGCTTAGGCCGGGGAAACACAGATACGCAGTATTTT. Protein: CASSLGRGNTDTQYF.

Many counts were recorded for this clone. The chain recombines TRBV5-6 with TRBJ1-5, with D possibly being TRBD1 (6 bases). V was pared by 3 bases and J by 6 bases, with 13 bases between. CDR3 size: 14 residues. Germline-derived CDR1 and CDR2 are SGHDT and YYEEEE. In DNA form, the CDR3 reads TGTGCCAGCAGCTACCAGGGGCTCGGTCAGCCCCAGCATTTT. It codes for CASSYQGLGQPQHF.

This clone was seen only a few times. The chain has TRBV6-1 and TRBJ1-4, with D maybe TRBD1 (6 bases). CDR1 MNHNS and CDR2 SASEGT come from the germline V gene. This CDR3 region has 13 residues. V was clipped by 2 bases and J by 12 bases, with 13 bases between them. Written as DNA, the CDR3 is TGTGCCAGCAGTGAAACAGGGTGGGGTGAACTGTTTTTT. It encodes CASSETGWGELFF.

The chain carries TRBV28 and TRBJ2-6; D may be TRBD1 (5 bases). The CDR3 runs 15 residues. V gave up 3 bases and J gave up 1 base, with 7 bases separating them. Germline loops: CDR1 MDHEN, CDR2 SYDVKM. The CDR3: CASSFQGSGANVLTF. The DNA for the CDR3 is TGTGCCAGCAGTTTCCAGGGATCTGGGGCCAACGTCCTGACTTTC. Drawing the rest from reference TRBV28 and TRBJ2-6, the complete variable domain is DVKVTQSSRYLVKRTGEKVFLECVQDMDHENMFWYRQDPGLGLRLIYFSYDVKMKEKGDIPEGYSVSREKKERFSLILESASTNQTSMYLCASSFQGSGANVLTFGAGSRLTVL.

This chain connects TRBV6-5 to TRBJ1-2, with 7 nucleotides matching TRBD1. V lost 0 bases, J lost 4 bases, and 2 bases stayed unmatched. CDR1 is MNHEY and CDR2 is SVGAGI in the germline V gene. The CDR3 length is 14 residues. CDR3 amino acids: CASSYSGQVYGYTF. The CDR3 DNA follows: TGTGCCAGCAGTTACTCAGGACAGGTCTATGGCTACACCTTC.

This chain joins TRBV5-1 and TRBJ1-2; 7 bases agree with TRBD1. Germline V gene lookup returns CDR1 SGHRS and CDR2 YFSETQ. V lost 0 bases, J lost 0 bases, and 2 bases stayed unmatched. This CDR3 spans 15 amino acids. CDR3 sequence: CASSLAQGTNYGYTF. CDR3 coding DNA: TGCGCCAGCAGCTTGGCACAGGGGACTAACTATGGCTACACCTTC.

The rearrangement uses TRBV2 and TRBJ2-7, with TRBD2 matching over 15 bases. The germline V gene has CDR1 SNHLY and CDR2 FYNNEI. The CDR3 has 21 amino acids. V trimming: 4 bases; J trimming: 1 base; junction bases outside the gene matches: 17. The CDR3 DNA reads as TGTGCCAGCAGTGCAGAGGGGGCCGGGACTAGCGGGAGGATAGGGTCCTACGAGCAGTACTTC. As protein: CASSAEGAGTSGRIGSYEQYF.

The chain links TRBV4-1 to TRBJ1-1; tentative D call: TRBD1 (5 bases). CDR1 is MGHRA, CDR2 YSYEKL, per germline. V lost 0 bases, J lost 11 bases, and 16 bases lay in between. The CDR3 totals 14 residues. The CDR3 region has the DNA TGCGCCAGCAGCCAAGAATCGGGGTTTGGGGGGGCTTTCTTT. It specifies CASSQESGFGGAFF.

The rearrangement joins TRBV7-9 to TRBJ1-1, with a possible D match to TRBD1 (5 bases). The CDR3 is 14 amino acids. Trimming left V 5 bases short and J 7 bases short, with 17 bases between. Germline V gene data show CDR1 as SEHNR and CDR2 as FQNEAQ (reference sequence). The CDR3 DNA sequence: TGTGCCAGCAGCGTACTCCTAGGACACCGTGAAGCTTTCTTT. Protein: CASSVLLGHREAFF.

The chain recombines TRBV19 with TRBJ2-7; D perhaps matches TRBD2 (6 bases). Germline values: CDR1 LNHDA, CDR2 SQIVND (reference sequence). This CDR3 region has 12 residues. Trimming left V 5 bases short and J 7 bases short, with 12 bases between. CDR3 loop: CASSPGTWEQYF. The CDR3 DNA sequence: TGTGCCAGTAGTCCCGGGACTTGGGAGCAGTACTTC.

The chain has TRBV19 and TRBJ1-5; the match to TRBD1 covers 8 bases. The CDR3 is 16 residues long. J gave up 3 bases and V 4 bases, and 8 bases lay outside the gene matches. In germline, CDR1 is LNHDA, CDR2 SQIVND (reference sequence). As DNA, the CDR3 is TGTGCCAGTAGTAAGTGGGAGACAGGGGTCAATCAGCCCCAGCATTTT. Translated, it gives CASSKWETGVNQPQHF.

The chain uses TRBV2 and TRBJ2-1; TRBD1 matches at 11 bases. V was pared by 0 bases and J by 6 bases, with 7 bases of the junction left unmatched. The germline V gene has CDR1 SNHLY and CDR2 FYNNEI. The CDR3 has 17 amino acids. The CDR3 DNA follows: TGTGCCAGCAGTGAAGCGTTTTGGGACAGGGGGTTCAATGAGCAGTTCTTC. This translates into CASSEAFWDRGFNEQFF.

The chain is built from TRBV2 and TRBJ2-7; 8 positions agree with TRBD1. The CDR3 extends over 13 amino acids. V lost 6 bases and J lost 4; bases outside the gene matches: 5. CDR1 and CDR2 (germline): SNHLY, FYNNEI. CDR3 nucleotide sequence: TGTGCCAGCAGGGGGACAGGAAGATACGAGCAGTACTTC. Amino acids: CASRGTGRYEQYF.

V is TRBV30 and J is TRBJ1-1, with D unresolved. The CDR3 is 13 residues long. V was pared by 0 bases and J by 0 bases, with 5 bases between. Germline V gives CDR1 GTSNPN, CDR2 SVGIG (reference sequence). In nucleotides, the CDR3 is TGTGCCTGGAGTGTGTCCGTGAACACTGAAGCTTTCTTT. Amino acid sequence: CAWSVSVNTEAFF. Filled out from reference TRBV30 and TRBJ1-1, the complete variable domain reads SQTIHQWPATLVQPVGSPLSLECTVEGTSNPNLYWYRQAAGRGLQLLFYSVGIGQISSEVPQNLSASRPQDRQFILSSKKLLLSDSGFYLCAWSVSVNTEAFFGQGTRLTVV.

This clone was seen only a few times. The gene calls are TRBV9 and TRBJ1-1; D ambiguous. Trimming left V 4 bases short and J 0 bases short, with 7 bases between. Germline V gene sequence: CDR1 SGDLS, CDR2 YYNGEE. CDR3 length: 13 residues. CDR3 bases: TGTGCCAGCAGCCGCTACCTGAACACTGAAGCTTTCTTT. This codes for CASSRYLNTEAFF. Based on the CDR3 plus reference TRBV9 and TRBJ1-1, the full variable domain is DSGVTQTPKHLITATGQRVTLRCSPRSGDLSVYWYQQSLDQGLQFLIQYYNGEERAKGNILERFSAQQFPDLHSELNLSSLELGDSALYFCASSRYLNTEAFFGQGTRLTVV.

This chain connects TRBV11-2 to TRBJ2-5, with D unclear. This CDR3 has 13 amino acids. Germline loops: CDR1 SGHAT, CDR2 FQNNGV. V was trimmed by 5 bases and J by 6 bases, leaving 13 bases between them. CDR3 nucleotides: TGTGCCAGCAGCCGAGGCCAACTCCAGACCCAGTACTTC. Translated, it gives CASSRGQLQTQYF.

This clone has only a few counts. The genes are TRBV10-3 and TRBJ2-7, with 9 bases aligning to TRBD2. Germline V lookup: CDR1 ENHRY, CDR2 SYGVKD. The CDR3 runs 16 residues. Trimming removed 3 bases from V and 3 bases from J; junction bases left unmatched: 9. The CDR3 here is CAISDSAGGGNYEQYF. The CDR3, as DNA: TGTGCCATCAGTGATTCCGCGGGGGGGGGAAACTACGAGCAGTACTTC.